These 4 T cell receptor beta chains were all obtained from the same sample, sequenced in a study of cytomegalovirus exposure and HLA in healthy donors (dated by TCRdb to about 2017). The method was the immunoSEQ multiplex PCR assay. The multiplex PCR relied on a mix of 60 forward primers for TCR Vbeta segments and 13 reverse primers for TCR Jbeta segments. TCRdb carries this immuneACCESS record with in-frame sequences only. Its versions omit some clonotypes, under half of them owing to an unresolved V gene in the studies checked, with the rest unexplained. Within this sample are about 140,000 clones, with about 80% of them counted one time only. The ten biggest clones cover about an eighth of the sample. Input material: PBMCs. The receptors were sampled from a woman aged 40 to 49 in good health and CMV-seronegative.

This chain joins TRBV28 and TRBJ1-5, with unresolved D. The V end lost 5 bases, the J end lost 13 bases, and 15 bases lay between the germline ends. CDR1 and CDR2 (germline): MDHEN, SYDVKM. The CDR3 has 12 amino acids. The CDR3 loop is CASSPSTAYQHF. In DNA form, the CDR3 reads TGTGCCAGCAGTCCCTCGACTGCCTATCAGCATTTT.

This chain joins TRBV11-2 and TRBJ2-5; 8 nucleotides align to TRBD1. The end of the DNA fits TRBJ2-7 better, so the J call may be wrong. CDR3 length: 16 amino acids. Germline V CDR1 and CDR2: SGHAT, FQNNGV. The chain's CDR3 is CASSSLRTGSPYEQYF. CDR3 sequence (DNA): TGTGCCAGCAGCTCCCTCAGGACAGGGAGTCCCTACGAGCAGTACTTC.

The chain employs TRBV6-4 and TRBJ2-3; 8 bases are shared with TRBD1. The J segment lost 2 bases and the V segment lost 6 bases, leaving 7 bases of the junction unmatched. Germline CDR1 and CDR2: MRHNA and SNTAGT. The CDR3 spans 15 residues. The CDR3 here is CASSQGQDPTDTQYF. The CDR3 DNA sequence: TGTGCCAGCAGCCAGGGACAGGACCCCACAGATACGCAGTATTTT.

The chain employs TRBV11-3 and TRBJ1-3, with TRBD1 matching over 8 bases. Germline assignment: CDR1 SGHNT and CDR2 YENEEA. The CDR3 consists of 16 residues. J was trimmed by 0 bases and V by 5 bases; bases with no gene match: 6. CDR3 DNA sequence: TGTGCCAGCAGCGGCAGGGGGCAAGGCTCTGGAAACACCATATATTTT. Protein: CASSGRGQGSGNTIYF.